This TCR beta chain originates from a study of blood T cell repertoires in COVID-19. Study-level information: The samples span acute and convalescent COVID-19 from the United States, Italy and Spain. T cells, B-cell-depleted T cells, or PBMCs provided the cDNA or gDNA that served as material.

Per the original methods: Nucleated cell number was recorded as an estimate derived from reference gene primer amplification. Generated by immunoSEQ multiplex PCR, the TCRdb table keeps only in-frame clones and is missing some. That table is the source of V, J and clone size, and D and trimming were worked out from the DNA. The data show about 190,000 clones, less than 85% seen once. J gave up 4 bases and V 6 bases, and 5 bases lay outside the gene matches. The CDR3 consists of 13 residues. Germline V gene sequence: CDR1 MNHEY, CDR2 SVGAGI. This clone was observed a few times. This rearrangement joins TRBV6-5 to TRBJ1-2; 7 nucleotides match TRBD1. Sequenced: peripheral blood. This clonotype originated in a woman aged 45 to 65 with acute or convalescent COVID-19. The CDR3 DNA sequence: TGTGCCAGCAGGGACGGGACAGTCTATGGCTACACCTTC. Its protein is CASRDGTVYGYTF.